The clone carrying this T cell receptor beta chain was observed a handful of times. The antigen remains undetermined. The use of a sample-barcoded 5' primer and a J-beta primer mix characterized a second PCR of roughly 6 to 11 cycles. TCRdb independently ran MiXCR on the 5' RACE reads; one entry per CDR3 protein. Among 2 million or so distinct CDR3 sequences listed, approximately 50% were seen once. The CDR3 is 15 amino acids. The germline V gene has CDR1 KGHSH and CDR2 LQKENI. The V gene end was trimmed by 2 bases and the J gene end by 6 bases; junction bases not matched to a gene: 7. The source of the sample is a study of blood T cells in healthy people across ages. Each sample yielded at least 6 million isolated PBMCs. General observations from the study: Any changes in expanded clonotypes were possibly confounded, as donor CMV status remained unknown. More naive CD4+ cells and higher diversity marked long-lived donors relative to aged donors.

The J gene is TRBJ2-3, the V gene TRBV18, with TRBD2 matching 8 bases. Material: blood. The receptor's source is a woman aged 35 to 49 in good health. The DNA of the CDR3 is TGTGCCAGCTCACCAACCGGGACTAGTGCCGATACGCAGTATTTT. It translates to CASSPTGTSADTQYF. The full variable domain, rest sourced from reference TRBV18 and TRBJ2-3, is NAGVMQNPRHLVRRRGQEARLRCSPMKGHSHVYWYRQLPEEGLKFMVYLQKENIIDESGMPKERFSAEFPKEGPSILRIQQVVRGDSAAYFCASSPTGTSADTQYFGPGTRLTVL.